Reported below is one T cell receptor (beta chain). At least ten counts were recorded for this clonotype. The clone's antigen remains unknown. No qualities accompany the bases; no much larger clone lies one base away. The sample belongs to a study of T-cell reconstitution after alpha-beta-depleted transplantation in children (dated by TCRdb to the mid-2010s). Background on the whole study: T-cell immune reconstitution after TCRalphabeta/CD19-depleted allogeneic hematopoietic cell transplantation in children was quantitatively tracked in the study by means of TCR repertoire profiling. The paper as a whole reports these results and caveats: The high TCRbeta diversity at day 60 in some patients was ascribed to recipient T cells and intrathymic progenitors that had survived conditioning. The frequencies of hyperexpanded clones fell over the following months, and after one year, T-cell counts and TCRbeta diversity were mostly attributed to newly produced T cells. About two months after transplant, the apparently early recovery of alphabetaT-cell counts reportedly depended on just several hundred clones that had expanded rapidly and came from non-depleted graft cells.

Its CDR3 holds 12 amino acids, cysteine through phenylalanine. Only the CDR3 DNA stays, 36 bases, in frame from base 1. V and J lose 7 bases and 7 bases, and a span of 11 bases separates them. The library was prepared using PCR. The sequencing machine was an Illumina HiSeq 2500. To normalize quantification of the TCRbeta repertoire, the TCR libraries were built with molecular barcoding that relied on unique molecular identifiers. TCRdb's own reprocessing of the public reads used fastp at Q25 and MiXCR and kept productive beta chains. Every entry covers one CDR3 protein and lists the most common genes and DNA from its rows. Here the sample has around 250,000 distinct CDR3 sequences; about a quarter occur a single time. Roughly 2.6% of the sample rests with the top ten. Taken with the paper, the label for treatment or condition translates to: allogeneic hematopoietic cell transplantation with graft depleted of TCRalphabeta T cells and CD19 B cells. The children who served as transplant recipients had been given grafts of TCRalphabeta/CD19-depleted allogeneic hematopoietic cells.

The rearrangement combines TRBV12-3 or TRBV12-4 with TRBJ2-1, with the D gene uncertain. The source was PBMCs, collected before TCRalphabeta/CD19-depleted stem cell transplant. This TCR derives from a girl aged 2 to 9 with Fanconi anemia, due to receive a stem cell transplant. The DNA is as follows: TGTGCCAGCACCCTTAGCCGAAATGAGCAGTTCTTC. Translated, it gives CASTLSRNEQFF.